This T cell receptor beta chain was documented in a study of blood T cells in healthy people across ages. Next came a second PCR, run for 7 to 11 cycles, which used a sample-barcoded 5' primer along with a J-beta primer mix. TCRdb re-analysed the 5' RACE reads in MiXCR, keeping a single row per CDR3 protein. The sample lists around 320,000 distinct CDR3 sequences; roughly 29% were seen once. This CDR3 is built from 12 residues. Looked up from germline, CDR1 is DFQATT and CDR2 is SNEGSKA (reference sequence). V gave up 0 bases and J gave up 14 bases, with 13 bases separating them. The rearrangement uses TRBV20-1 and TRBJ1-4; D unresolved. The sequenced sample was blood. This TCR was recovered from a woman aged 70 to 79 in good health. CDR3 in DNA: TGCAGTGCTAGAGAGGACTCCGGCGGGCTGTTTTTT. The encoded protein is CSAREDSGGLFF.